A single sample is the source of the 3 T cell receptor beta chains below, sequenced in a study of high-grade serous ovarian cancer treatment subgroups (dated by TCRdb to the early 2020s). The tumor samples were collected prior to definitive surgery or chemotherapy. The protocol used for the library was the immunoSEQ multiplex PCR assay. Here the immuneACCESS table is served through TCRdb, limited to in-frame sequences with V and J called. Missing clones are a known gap in these copies; in checked studies unresolved V genes cover under half, and the rest lacks a known reason. Recorded for this sample are around 3,500 clones; 68% of them occurred a single time. About 14% of the sample rests with the top ten. The sample was tumor tissue. These receptors were obtained from a human donor with high-grade serous ovarian cancer.

This clone was counted between two and nine times. The chain joins TRBV5-5 to TRBJ2-1, with TRBD1 as a possible D gene (6 bases). V lost 2 bases and J lost 7, with 7 bases in between. The CDR3 totals 12 residues. Germline assignment: CDR1 SGHKS and CDR2 YYEKEE (reference sequence). In DNA form, the CDR3 reads TGTGCCAGCAGCTTAACAGGGAATGAGCAGTTCTTC. Translated, it gives CASSLTGNEQFF.

This clone was detected only a few times. V gene TRBV5-5 combines with J gene TRBJ1-5; no clear D. This CDR3 is 19 amino acids long. The germline gives CDR1 SGHKS, CDR2 YYEKEE (reference sequence). Trimming pared 4 bases from V and 0 bases from J, leaving 23 bases between. In nucleotides, the CDR3 is TGTGCCAGCAGCCTGACGTGGGGTCCAAACCTTTATAGCAATCAGCCCCAGCATTTT. Translated: CASSLTWGPNLYSNQPQHF.

This clone was seen only a few times. The chain combines TRBV11-3 with TRBJ1-6, with 8 bases lining up with TRBD1. This CDR3 spans 14 amino acids. Germline V gene lookup returns CDR1 SGHNT and CDR2 YENEEA. Trimming cost V 3 bases and J 7 bases; bases outside gene matches: 2. Written as DNA, the CDR3 is TGTGCCAGCAGCTTGACAGGGGTAAATTCACCCCTCCACTTT. Encoded protein: CASSLTGVNSPLHF.